This T cell receptor (beta chain) is drawn from a study of cytomegalovirus exposure and HLA in healthy donors. PCR employed 60 Vbeta and 13 Jbeta primers. Using immunoSEQ multiplex PCR, the repertoire was profiled, and TCRdb retains in-frame clones only, with some absent. The data show around 150,000 clones, approximately 78% seen once. This CDR3 region has 13 residues. V lost 5 bases, J lost 4 bases, and 12 bases lay in between. The germline V gene has CDR1 SGHTA and CDR2 FQGNSA. Sequencing was done on a sample of PBMCs. The gene calls are TRBV7-2 and TRBJ2-7; D remains unclear. This receptor was obtained from a woman in her twenties or thirties in good health and CMV-seropositive. The CDR3 here is CASSQLEVYEQYF. The CDR3 DNA is TGTGCCAGCAGCCAGCTAGAGGTGTACGAGCAGTACTTC. The whole variable domain, remainder taken from reference TRBV7-2 and TRBJ2-7, is GAGVSQSPSNKVTEKGKDVELRCDPISGHTALYWYRQSLGQGLEFLIYFQGNSAPDKSGLPSDRFSAERTGGSVSTLTIQRTQQEDSAVYLCASSQLEVYEQYFGPGTRLTVT.